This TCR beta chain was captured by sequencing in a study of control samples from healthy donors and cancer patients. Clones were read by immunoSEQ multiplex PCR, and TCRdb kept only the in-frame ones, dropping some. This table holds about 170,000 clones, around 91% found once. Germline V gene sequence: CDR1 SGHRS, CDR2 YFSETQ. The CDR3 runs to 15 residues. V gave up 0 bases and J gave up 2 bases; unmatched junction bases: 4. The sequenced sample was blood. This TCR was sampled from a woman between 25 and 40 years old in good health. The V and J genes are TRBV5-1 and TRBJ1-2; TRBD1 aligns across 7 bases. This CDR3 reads CASSLVGGQNYGYTF. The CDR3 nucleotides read TGCGCCAGCAGCTTGGTGGGGGGACAGAACTATGGCTACACCTTC.